This note documents a single T cell receptor beta chain sequence. Its matching antigen is unknown. The germline V and J ends were trimmed by 10 bases and 5 bases, with 15 bases remaining between them. The V gene's germline CDR1 is LNHDA and CDR2 SQIVND (reference sequence). The CDR3 is 13 residues long. TCRdb keeps only in-frame clones here, not all; method: immunoSEQ multiplex PCR. Among 70,000 or so clones listed, roughly 92% were seen once. This record comes from a study of cytomegalovirus exposure and HLA in healthy donors. Notes on the study in general: It was confirmed in vitro that a few of the CMV-associated chains were specific for CMV antigens.

The donors were part of the validation cohort of 100 to 150 subjects. That cohort was separate from the first cohort, which comprised several hundred subjects. The gene calls are TRBV19 and TRBJ2-1; D might be TRBD2 (5 bases). The sequencing input was PBMCs. The clonotype comes from a woman younger than 35 in good health and CMV-seropositive. The CDR3 nucleotides are TGTGCCATCGCTCCGGGGAACAACAATGAGCAGTTCTTC. It specifies CAIAPGNNNEQFF.